This T cell receptor beta chain was sequenced in a study of T cells expressing NK-cell markers. CDR1 is LGHNA, CDR2 YNFKEQ, per germline. The length of the CDR3 is 15 residues. TCRdb reprocessed the 5' RACE reads; each CDR3 protein has one entry and no DNA is given. This listing includes fewer than 400,000 distinct CDR3 sequences. The receptor was derived from a woman aged 45-65 years in good health. The chain couples TRBV4-2 to TRBJ2-2. Sequences were obtained from blood T cells: a sorted CD56 or NKG2C T cell subset, CD4+ or CD8+ T cells, or bulk PBMC T cells (not recorded which). The CDR3 sequence is CASSQSAGWEEELFF.